The T cell receptor beta chain described here comes from a study of radiotherapy plus CTLA-4 blockade in lung cancer (dated by TCRdb to 2016 to 2019). Study-wide context: Among the enrolled patients, about 19% had an objective response, and less than 40% reached disease control. Points the paper makes about the study in general: Increased serum interferon-beta after radiation, together with early dynamic changes in blood T cell clones, were reported to be the strongest predictors of response. After treatment with radiotherapy and ipilimumab, TCR clones that originated in tumors expanded in peripheral blood.

Measured from the cysteine to the phenylalanine, the CDR3 is 18 residues long. Only the CDR3 DNA is retained, 54 bases long and in frame from the first base. CDR1 and CDR2 are drawn from the germline V gene (reference sequence): MNHEY, SMNVEV. The V end gives up 6 bases and the J end 8 bases, leaving 19 bases in the junction not matched to a gene. As for this clone: The antigen it binds to is not known. Base qualities were left out, and no much larger clone turns up one base away.

Library preparation used the immunoSEQ multiplex PCR assay. The immuneACCESS repertoire file appears here via TCRdb, limited to in-frame rearrangements. These files lack a portion of the clones; in checked studies, under half of the deficit traces to unresolved V genes, and the cause of the others is not known. The sample profile shows roughly 120,000 clones; around 75% of them were found once. 4% to 6% of the sample is taken by the ten largest. The study evaluated CTLA-4 blockade (ipilimumab) given together with focal radiation therapy in patients who had chemo-refractory metastatic non-small-cell lung cancer.

The V and J segments used are TRBV27 and TRBJ2-1, with TRBD2 matching 10 junction bases. The clonotype comes from a human donor with non-small cell lung cancer who had a partial response to radiotherapy plus ipilimumab. The input for sequencing was peripheral blood, taken from a patient treated with radiotherapy plus ipilimumab. The CDR3 region has the sequence CASRAKAGGVFLSDEQFF. The DNA sequence is TGTGCCAGCAGGGCCAAAGCGGGAGGGGTTTTCTTGTCGGATGAGCAGTTCTTC.